These T cell receptor beta chains were read from a single sample in a study of neoadjuvant nivolumab and ipilimumab in lung cancer. The method was immunoSEQ multiplex PCR; TCRdb's version includes in-frame clones alone and lacks a portion of them. The sample includes some 30,000 clones, roughly nine tenths of them seen just once. Sequencing used peripheral blood, obtained after neoadjuvant nivolumab, alone or with ipilimumab, at or shortly before surgery. All receptors come from an adult with non-small cell lung cancer. The CDR3 runs from the conserved cysteine through the conserved F or W. A D gene is named only where the DNA matches it firmly. The size of a clone is reported for some rows only, either as once, few or many, or as a class for expanded clones.

cdr3_aa: CASRGMNTEAFF; cdr3_nt: TGTGCCTCGCGGGGTATGAACACTGAAGCTTTCTTT; d_call: NA; clone_size: NA; v_call: TRBV19; j_call: TRBJ1-1
cdr3_aa: CASSYGGGSRADTQYF; cdr3_nt: TGTGCCAGCAGTTACGGCGGGGGGTCGCGGGCAGATACGCAGTATTTT; d_call: TRBD2; clone_size: NA; v_call: TRBV6-6; j_call: TRBJ2-3
cdr3_aa: CASSLGGARETQYF; cdr3_nt: TGTGCCAGCAGCTTAGGGGGGGCGCGGGAGACCCAGTACTTC; d_call: NA; clone_size: NA; v_call: TRBV7-2; j_call: TRBJ2-5
cdr3_aa: CASMTGRGNTEAFF; cdr3_nt: TGCGCCAGCATGACAGGGAGGGGGAACACTGAAGCTTTCTTT; d_call: TRBD1; clone_size: NA; v_call: TRBV5-1; j_call: TRBJ1-1
cdr3_aa: CASSLDGRSSPLHF; cdr3_nt: TGTGCCAGCAGCTTAGACGGCCGAAGTTCACCCCTCCACTTT; d_call: NA; clone_size: NA; v_call: TRBV11-2; j_call: TRBJ1-6
cdr3_aa: CASSIIGAYNEQFF; cdr3_nt: TGTGCCAGTAGTATAATCGGAGCATACAATGAGCAGTTCTTC; d_call: NA; clone_size: NA; v_call: TRBV19; j_call: TRBJ2-1
cdr3_aa: CSVDPSGGEKLFF; cdr3_nt: TGCAGCGTTGATCCTTCGGGTGGGGAAAAACTGTTTTTT; d_call: NA; clone_size: NA; v_call: TRBV29-1; j_call: TRBJ1-4
cdr3_aa: CASSTGLGNTIYF; cdr3_nt: TGTGCCAGCAGCACGGGGCTTGGAAACACCATATATTTT; d_call: NA; clone_size: NA; v_call: TRBV5-5; j_call: TRBJ1-3
cdr3_aa: CAISESSQTREQYF; cdr3_nt: TGTGCCATCAGTGAGTCTAGCCAGACTAGAGAGCAGTACTTC; d_call: NA; clone_size: NA; v_call: TRBV10-3; j_call: TRBJ2-7
cdr3_aa: CASDAGLEADTQYF; cdr3_nt: TGCGCCAGTGACGCGGGTTTAGAGGCAGATACGCAGTATTTT; d_call: NA; clone_size: NA; v_call: TRBV5-1; j_call: TRBJ2-3
cdr3_aa: CASSEMAGDQPQHF; cdr3_nt: TGTGCCAGCAGTGAAATGGCAGGGGATCAGCCCCAGCATTTT; d_call: NA; clone_size: once; v_call: TRBV6-1; j_call: TRBJ1-5
cdr3_aa: CAITAGQGNTIYF; cdr3_nt: TGTGCCATCACCGCCGGACAGGGAAACACCATATATTTT; d_call: NA; clone_size: NA; v_call: TRBV10-3; j_call: TRBJ1-3
cdr3_aa: CASSHSRAGSNSFGEQYF; cdr3_nt: TGTGCCAGCAGCCACTCCCGAGCGGGGTCGAACTCTTTTGGGGAGCAGTACTTC; d_call: TRBD2; clone_size: once; v_call: TRBV14; j_call: TRBJ2-7
cdr3_aa: CASSPRDAPYGYTF; cdr3_nt: TGTGCCAGCAGTCCCCGGGACGCGCCCTATGGCTACACCTTC; d_call: NA; clone_size: once; v_call: TRBV6-6; j_call: TRBJ1-2